The 23 T cell receptor beta chains reported below all come from one sample, sequenced in a study of long-term antiretroviral therapy in people with HIV. Run at survey level, the immunoSEQ assay was version v3.0. Here immunoSEQ multiplex PCR was the method, and the copy in TCRdb shows in-frame clones only, minus some. The data hold 15,000 to 20,000 clones, with around 87% observed a single time. This specimen consisted of unsorted PBMCs, obtained 0.7 years before starting antiretroviral therapy. These receptor sequences come from a middle-aged man with HIV.

Concerning this clone itself: Without the conserved terminal phenylalanine or tryptophan, this CDR3 likely stems from a read error. Because the CDR3's place on the DNA is in doubt, the DNA is left out and the CDR3 is given as listed by TCRdb. The chain links TRBV5-5 to TRBJ1-2; the DNA was not used to check the table's D call, TRBD1. Germline V CDR1 and CDR2: SGHKS, YYEKEE (reference sequence). The CDR3 adds up to 13 amino acids, both ends counted. Here the CDR3 reads CASSLAGTGVLAI.

The chain couples TRBV27 to TRBJ2-7; D ambiguous. Germline values: CDR1 MNHEY, CDR2 SMNVEV (reference sequence). The CDR3 runs 11 residues. Trimming shortened V by 10 bases and J by 0 bases, and 7 bases separated the two germline ends. The CDR3 coding sequence is TGTGCCACCCGGAGCTCCTACGAGCAGTACTTC. Its protein is CATRSSYEQYF.

The rearrangement joins TRBV29-1 to TRBJ2-5, with TRBD1 as a possible D gene (5 bases). Germline V gene sequence: CDR1 SQVTM, CDR2 ANQGSEA. The CDR3 is made up of 12 amino acids. The V gene lost 5 bases and the J gene lost 5 bases, with 12 bases spanning the gap. The CDR3 DNA reads TGCAGCGTTAACCCAGGGCGGGAGACCCAGTACTTC. Its protein is CSVNPGRETQYF.

The rearrangement links TRBV27 to TRBJ1-1; D remains ambiguous. This CDR3 is built from 13 residues. Germline CDR1 and CDR2: MNHEY and SMNVEV (reference sequence). V was pared by 5 bases and J by 3 bases, with 10 bases between. The DNA of the CDR3 is TGTGCCAGCAGTATTCCGGGGTACACTGAAGCTTTCTTT. Protein product: CASSIPGYTEAFF.

The DNA of the CDR3 is TGTGCCAGCAGCTTATATGTCCACTCAGATACGCAGTATTTT. Translation gives CASSLYVHSDTQYF. The V call is TRBV7-3, the J call TRBJ2-3; no definite D call. The V end lost 2 bases, the J end lost 4 bases, and 10 bases lay between the germline ends. The CDR3 is 14 amino acids. Germline loops: CDR1 SGHTA, CDR2 FQGTGA.

Only one count was recorded for this clone. The V call is TRBV2, the J call TRBJ1-5; D is undetermined. Trimming cost V 7 bases and J 2 bases, with 12 bases left between them. The germline CDR1 and CDR2 sequences are SNHLY and FYNNEI. The CDR3 consists of 14 residues. CDR3 nucleotide sequence: TGTGCCAGCAAGTCCGGCCGAGGCAATCAGCCCCAGCATTTT. This sequence encodes CASKSGRGNQPQHF.

The chain links TRBV5-3 to TRBJ2-5; TRBD2 might be the D (7 bases). TRBV5-3 is filed as an ORF, its function uncertain. The CDR3 has 18 residues. V lost 0 bases and J 0 bases, leaving 18 bases between the germline ends. The CDR3 loop is CARSLEFGGASYQETQYF. The CDR3 nucleotides read TGTGCCAGAAGCTTGGAGTTTGGGGGGGCTAGCTACCAAGAGACCCAGTACTTC.

This clone was seen a single time. The chain carries TRBV5-8 and TRBJ2-7; 9 positions agree with TRBD1. The CDR3 loop spans 14 amino acids. V shed 0 bases, J shed 5 bases, and the junction held 3 bases outside the gene matches. CDR1 is SGHTS, CDR2 YDEGEE, per germline. The CDR3 sequence: CASSLGTGANEQYF. The CDR3 DNA sequence: TGTGCCAGCAGCTTGGGGACAGGGGCGAACGAGCAGTACTTC.

The rearrangement links TRBV18 to TRBJ2-3; D may be TRBD2 (5 bases). Looked up from germline, CDR1 is KGHSH and CDR2 is LQKENI. V was trimmed by 4 bases and J by 6 bases, leaving 14 bases between them. The CDR3 is 14 amino acids. The CDR3 sequence is CASSRGSEGDTQYF. The CDR3 coding sequence is TGTGCCAGCTCACGCGGCTCCGAGGGCGATACGCAGTATTTT.

The chain combines TRBV10-1 with TRBJ2-7; D possibly corresponds to TRBD2 (5 bases). The CDR3 is made up of 14 amino acids. V lost 4 bases and J 3 bases, leaving 13 bases between the germline ends. Germline assignment: CDR1 WNHNN and CDR2 SYGVQD (reference sequence). Here the CDR3 DNA reads TGCGCCAGCAGTGCTGAGGGCACCCTCTACGAGCAGTACTTC. Amino acid sequence: CASSAEGTLYEQYF.

The chain couples TRBV27 to TRBJ2-5; D possibly corresponds to TRBD1 (5 bases). The V end was cut by 6 bases, the J end by 6 bases, with 8 bases between. The CDR3 consists of 11 residues. Germline loops: CDR1 MNHEY, CDR2 SMNVEV (reference sequence). CDR3 in DNA: TGTGCCAGCAGCCAGGGCCAGACCCAGTACTTC. Its translation is CASSQGQTQYF.

In its sample, this clone ranks as medium-sized (0.01 to 0.1%). V and J are TRBV29-1 and TRBJ2-1; 8 bases are shared with TRBD1. From germline, CDR1 is SQVTM and CDR2 ANQGSEA. CDR3 length equals 16 residues. V gave up 5 bases and J gave up 15 bases; unmatched junction bases: 24. The CDR3 DNA reads TGCAGCGTTCGGCAGGGGGCTGGGAAACTTGATGTGGTGTGGTTCTTC. This translates into CSVRQGAGKLDVVWFF.

The chain has TRBV11-2 and TRBJ1-1; no clear D. The CDR3 has 13 residues. From germline, CDR1 is SGHAT and CDR2 FQNNGV. Trimming removed 5 bases from V and 5 bases from J, with 12 bases in between. CDR3 DNA: TGTGCCAGCAGCCCAAGGGCCGAAACTGAAGCTTTCTTT. Its translation: CASSPRAETEAFF.

The chain is built from TRBV7-9 and TRBJ1-3, with D perhaps TRBD1 (6 bases). This CDR3 region has 14 residues. In germline, CDR1 is SEHNR, CDR2 FQNEAQ (reference sequence). V dropped 5 bases and J dropped 3 bases, with 11 bases sitting between them. The CDR3 is CASSLDRIGNTIYF. The CDR3 DNA reads as TGTGCCAGCAGCCTAGACAGGATTGGAAACACCATATATTTT.

The V and J genes are TRBV10-3 and TRBJ2-7; 9 positions match TRBD1. There are 15 residues in the CDR3. Trimming at V came to 2 bases and at J to 1 base, leaving 3 bases not matched to a gene. Germline CDR1 ENHRY, CDR2 SYGVKD. CDR3 DNA sequence: TGTGCCATCAGTGAGGGGGACAGGGCTTCCTACGAGCAGTACTTC. Translated, it gives CAISEGDRASYEQYF.

The count of this clone is one. This chain joins TRBV11-2 and TRBJ2-1; TRBD2 matches at 8 bases. CDR3 length: 14 amino acids. Germline loops: CDR1 SGHAT, CDR2 FQNNGV. V shed 6 bases, J shed 6 bases, and the junction held 7 bases outside the gene matches. CDR3 in amino acids: CASRYDRGGNEQFF. The DNA of the CDR3 is TGTGCCAGCAGATATGACCGGGGGGGCAATGAGCAGTTCTTC.

This chain uses TRBV5-1 with TRBJ1-5; TRBD1 agrees at 7 bases. CDR1 is SGHRS, CDR2 YFSETQ, per germline. The CDR3 sequence is 14 residues long. Germline trimming cut 4 bases from V and 7 bases from J; bases unmatched to any gene: 8. The CDR3 sequence is CASSLNTGEQPQHF. CDR3 sequence (DNA): TGCGCCAGCAGCCTCAATACAGGGGAGCAGCCCCAGCATTTT.

The rearrangement uses TRBV18 and TRBJ2-3; the D gene is possibly TRBD1 (6 bases). V was trimmed by 0 bases and J by 6 bases, leaving 22 bases between them. Germline V CDR1 and CDR2: KGHSH, LQKENI. CDR3 length: 18 residues. The CDR3 region is CASSPPPGTLNPGDTQYF. The CDR3 DNA reads TGTGCCAGCTCACCACCCCCCGGGACACTAAACCCCGGGGATACGCAGTATTTT.

The J gene is TRBJ1-2, the V gene TRBV7-3, with D possibly TRBD1 on 5 matching bases. V was trimmed by 9 bases and J by 0 bases, leaving 14 bases between them. CDR3 length equals 14 residues. The germline gives CDR1 SGHTA, CDR2 FQGTGA. The CDR3 nucleotides read TGTGCCAGTTCTCGGACACGTACTAACTATGGCTACACCTTC. Its translation is CASSRTRTNYGYTF.

This clone has just a few counts. The chain employs TRBV18 and TRBJ2-7; D remains ambiguous. CDR1 is KGHSH and CDR2 is LQKENI in the germline V gene. The CDR3 runs 13 residues. The germline V and J ends were trimmed by 2 bases and 5 bases, with 10 bases remaining between them. CDR3 sequence: CASSPTVLDEQYF. The CDR3 bases are TGTGCCAGCTCACCAACTGTCCTCGACGAGCAGTACTTC. Full variable domain (outside the CDR3, taken from reference TRBV18 and TRBJ2-7): NAGVMQNPRHLVRRRGQEARLRCSPMKGHSHVYWYRQLPEEGLKFMVYLQKENIIDESGMPKERFSAEFPKEGPSILRIQQVVRGDSAAYFCASSPTVLDEQYFGPGTRLTVT.

This chain uses TRBV11-2 with TRBJ2-5; D is undetermined. Germline V gene data show CDR1 as SGHAT and CDR2 as FQNNGV. V lost 0 bases, J lost 4 bases, and 12 bases lay in between. This CDR3 has 15 residues. In nucleotides, the CDR3 is TGTGCCAGCAGCTTAGAGTGGCAGGTTCGAGAGACCCAGTACTTC. Translation gives CASSLEWQVRETQYF.

This chain uses TRBV9 with TRBJ1-4, with D tentatively TRBD1 (5 bases). V lost 4 bases, J lost 1 base, and 14 bases lay in between. The CDR3 is made up of 16 amino acids. Germline lookup yields CDR1 SGDLS and CDR2 YYNGEE. The CDR3 protein is CASSSTRGGTNEKLFF. The CDR3 coding sequence is TGTGCCAGCAGCTCCACGCGGGGGGGAACTAATGAAAAACTGTTTTTT.

The genes are TRBV6-6 and TRBJ2-4, with 7 bases lining up with TRBD2. The germline V gene encodes CDR1 MNHNY and CDR2 SVGAGI (reference sequence). The CDR3 is 14 amino acids. V shed 6 bases and J 7 bases; nucleotides not matched to a gene: 9. The CDR3 is CASSPSGGRNIQYF. The CDR3 nucleotides read TGTGCCAGCAGCCCATCCGGGGGGAGGAACATTCAGTACTTC.